What follows are 8 T cell receptor beta chains derived from one specimen sequenced in a study of control samples from healthy donors and cancer patients. The method was immunoSEQ multiplex PCR; TCRdb's version includes in-frame clones alone and lacks a portion of them. This table has about 160,000 clones, approximately 94% appearing once. The specimen sequenced was blood. The receptors stem from a woman aged 40 to 50 in good health.

The gene calls are TRBV19 and TRBJ2-7; possibly TRBD1 for D (6 bases). Deletions cut 5 bases from V and 4 bases from J, with 12 bases between. The CDR3 has 13 amino acids. The germline V gene encodes CDR1 LNHDA and CDR2 SQIVND (reference sequence). In nucleotides, the CDR3 is TGTGCCAGTAGTGAACAGGGAAAGTACGAGCAGTACTTC. Amino acid sequence: CASSEQGKYEQYF.

The chain links TRBV19 to TRBJ2-5; no reliable D call. Germline-derived CDR1 and CDR2 are LNHDA and SQIVND (reference sequence). Trimming stripped 6 bases from V and 8 bases from J, with 28 bases between. The CDR3 sequence is 17 residues long. CDR3 sequence (DNA): TGTGCCAGTAGCGACCCTGGAGCCGCTGTTCCGGCCGGAACCCAGTACTTC. Translation: CASSDPGAAVPAGTQYF.

The chain joins TRBV4-3 to TRBJ2-3; no firm D call. This CDR3 contains 14 residues. The V and J ends lost 0 bases and 2 bases respectively, with 6 bases between them. Germline loops: CDR1 LGHNA, CDR2 YSLEER. CDR3 bases: TGCGCCAGCAGCCAAGAAGCCCTCACAGATACGCAGTATTTT. Amino acids: CASSQEALTDTQYF.

This clone was counted a single time. The chain recombines TRBV7-9 with TRBJ2-7, with D possibly being TRBD2 (6 bases). Trimming removed 10 bases at V and 3 bases at J, with 28 bases between. Germline-derived CDR1 and CDR2 are SEHNR and FQNEAQ (reference sequence). This CDR3 is built from 17 residues. CDR3 loop: CATQLYLGDSRDYEQYF. In nucleotides, the CDR3 is TGTGCCACTCAGCTATATCTAGGGGACTCCCGCGACTACGAGCAGTACTTC.

The chain joins TRBV7-2 to TRBJ2-3, with D possibly matching TRBD2 (6 bases). Between the trimmed V and J ends, which lost 3 bases and 4 bases, there was a span of 17 bases. In germline, CDR1 is SGHTA, CDR2 FQGNSA. The CDR3 consists of 16 residues. This CDR3 is CASSFIGGGRADTQYF. The CDR3 DNA is TGTGCCAGCAGCTTTATTGGGGGAGGTAGGGCAGATACGCAGTATTTT.

The V call is TRBV29-1, the J call TRBJ1-2; 7 bases fit TRBD1. Trimming removed 4 bases from V and 7 bases from J; junction bases left unmatched: 9. This CDR3 has 13 residues. Germline V lookup: CDR1 SQVTM, CDR2 ANQGSEA. CDR3 residues: CSVGRQGLGGYTF. CDR3 bases: TGCAGCGTTGGTAGACAGGGCCTGGGTGGCTACACCTTC.

V gene TRBV5-1 combines with J gene TRBJ1-2; D may be TRBD1 (6 bases). Germline V CDR1 and CDR2: SGHRS, YFSETQ. The CDR3 loop spans 15 amino acids. Between the trimmed V and J ends, which lost 0 bases and 4 bases, there was a span of 13 bases. In DNA, the CDR3 is TGCGCCAGCAGCTTGGAAGGACAGCTGATCTATGGCTACACCTTC. Amino acid sequence: CASSLEGQLIYGYTF.

This chain connects TRBV19 to TRBJ2-7; possibly TRBD1 or TRBD2 for D (5 bases each). The CDR3 length is 14 residues. V lost 6 bases, J lost 6 bases, and 18 bases lay in between. CDR1 and CDR2 from the germline V gene are LNHDA and SQIVND (reference sequence). The CDR3 nucleotides are TGTGCCAGTAGCCCACGGTGGGGCGCGGGCGAGCAGTACTTC. The encoded protein is CASSPRWGAGEQYF.